The source of this T cell receptor beta chain is a study of blood T cell repertoires in COVID-19. Study-level background: The origin of the acute and convalescent COVID-19 samples was the United States, Italy and Spain.

CDR3 length equals 16 residues. Losses at the gene ends were 0 bases for V and 1 base for J; bases not matched to a gene: 2. Looked up from germline, CDR1 is SGHRS and CDR2 is YFSETQ. Data came from immunoSEQ multiplex PCR; TCRdb stores just in-frame clones and leaves some out. The table lists under 75,000 clones, less than 85% of them singletons. The TCR comes from a woman aged 45-65 years with active or convalescent COVID-19. V is TRBV5-1 and J is TRBJ2-2; 8 bases line up with TRBD2. The sample taken for sequencing was peripheral blood. CDR3 sequence: CASSLAAGGNTGELFF. As DNA, the CDR3 is TGCGCCAGCAGCTTGGCCGCGGGAGGGAACACCGGGGAGCTGTTTTTT. The full variable domain, in which reference TRBV5-1 and TRBJ2-2 provide the parts outside the CDR3, is KAGVTQTPRYLIKTRGQQVTLSCSPISGHRSVSWYQQTPGQGLQFLFEYFSETQRNKGNFPGRFSGRQFSNSRSEMNVSTLELGDSALYLCASSLAAGGNTGELFFGEGSRLTVL.